The rows below give T cell receptor beta chains drawn from one sample of a study of blood T cell repertoires in COVID-19. Sequencing used immunoSEQ multiplex PCR; TCRdb keeps in-frame clones, though not all of them. This table holds under 300,000 clones, around nine tenths found once. Sequencing was done on a sample of PBMCs or T cells enriched from blood (not recorded which). The source of these receptors is a woman between 50 and 59 years old who had recovered from COVID-19. The CDR3 runs from the conserved cysteine through the conserved F or W.

v_gene: TRBV6-5; j_gene: TRBJ2-7; CDR3aa: CASNGGHEGTYEQYF
v_gene: TRBV4-1; j_gene: TRBJ2-1; CDR3aa: CASSQGGQKYNEQFF
v_gene: TRBV5-8; j_gene: TRBJ1-6; CDR3aa: CASSLGQGSSPLHF
v_gene: TRBV9; j_gene: TRBJ1-4; CDR3aa: CASSVDPGNEKLFF
v_gene: TRBV30; j_gene: TRBJ1-3; CDR3aa: CAWSIRRKPNTIYF
v_gene: TRBV2; j_gene: TRBJ1-1; CDR3aa: CASSWTGGMNTEAFF
v_gene: TRBV7-2; j_gene: TRBJ2-7; CDR3aa: CASSSRGSYEQYF
v_gene: TRBV11-2; j_gene: TRBJ1-1; CDR3aa: CASSLSQGAGNTEAFF
v_gene: TRBV19; j_gene: TRBJ1-3; CDR3aa: CASSMRRDRSSGNTIYF
v_gene: TRBV7-9; j_gene: TRBJ1-1; CDR3aa: CASSFGPGQKNTEAFF
v_gene: TRBV11-2; j_gene: TRBJ1-2; CDR3aa: CASSTIQLGTGHGYTF
v_gene: TRBV6-6; j_gene: TRBJ1-2; CDR3aa: CASSYSGQVDGYTF
v_gene: TRBV5-1; j_gene: TRBJ2-3; CDR3aa: CASNRDSSTDTQYF
v_gene: TRBV5-1; j_gene: TRBJ2-6; CDR3aa: CASSQNRASGANVLTF
v_gene: TRBV28; j_gene: TRBJ1-5; CDR3aa: CASSLEQENQPQHF
v_gene: TRBV4-2; j_gene: TRBJ1-2; CDR3aa: CASSLLTGGYGYTF
v_gene: TRBV5-6; j_gene: TRBJ2-2; CDR3aa: CASSLGQGYGELFF
v_gene: TRBV5-4; j_gene: TRBJ2-7; CDR3aa: CASSNSGRAGEQYF
v_gene: TRBV7-3; j_gene: TRBJ2-3; CDR3aa: CASSPRTSSDTQYF
v_gene: TRBV5-4; j_gene: TRBJ2-7; CDR3aa: CASSSGDEPRYF
v_gene: TRBV4-1; j_gene: TRBJ1-2; CDR3aa: CASSLWGGDYGYTF
v_gene: TRBV5-6; j_gene: TRBJ1-6; CDR3aa: CASSFESSYNSPLHF
v_gene: TRBV19; j_gene: TRBJ2-1; CDR3aa: CASSDGDYNEQFF
v_gene: TRBV21-1; j_gene: TRBJ2-2; CDR3aa: CASSKAEREYLGELFF
v_gene: TRBV5-8; j_gene: TRBJ2-5; CDR3aa: CASSRGGFQETQYF
v_gene: TRBV19; j_gene: TRBJ1-5; CDR3aa: CASSIDATGPNQPQHF
v_gene: TRBV7-2; j_gene: TRBJ2-7; CDR3aa: CASSLGLGPYEQYF
v_gene: TRBV18; j_gene: TRBJ1-6; CDR3aa: CASSLNSGTNNSPLHF
v_gene: TRBV7-2; j_gene: TRBJ1-2; CDR3aa: CASSPQGQSYGYTF
v_gene: TRBV7-3; j_gene: TRBJ2-1; CDR3aa: CASSLTSVAGGTNEQFF
v_gene: TRBV2; j_gene: TRBJ1-2; CDR3aa: CARGQGYGYGYTF
v_gene: TRBV7-6; j_gene: TRBJ2-5; CDR3aa: CASSPPGLQETQYF
v_gene: TRBV18; j_gene: TRBJ2-7; CDR3aa: CASTSTGSPTYEQYF
v_gene: TRBV28; j_gene: TRBJ2-3; CDR3aa: CASSPKGGTSGTQDTQYF
v_gene: TRBV28; j_gene: TRBJ1-2; CDR3aa: CASSLGRGFLFTAYGYTF
v_gene: TRBV5-1; j_gene: TRBJ1-4; CDR3aa: CASSTTGASNEKLFF
v_gene: TRBV18; j_gene: TRBJ1-5; CDR3aa: CASSPEAGVDQPQHF
v_gene: TRBV19; j_gene: TRBJ2-7; CDR3aa: CASTYSGTGGYEQYF
v_gene: TRBV5-1; j_gene: TRBJ2-5; CDR3aa: CASSFPPGLPGETQYF
v_gene: TRBV5-4; j_gene: TRBJ2-1; CDR3aa: CASSRTGGYNEQFF
v_gene: TRBV7-9; j_gene: TRBJ2-5; CDR3aa: CASSWLEPGGETQYF
v_gene: TRBV10-2; j_gene: TRBJ2-5; CDR3aa: CASSERLAGAETQYF
v_gene: TRBV19; j_gene: TRBJ2-3; CDR3aa: CAGGAQGAQYF
v_gene: TRBV27; j_gene: TRBJ2-2; CDR3aa: CASSFWTGGANGELFF
v_gene: TRBV3-1/TRBV3-2; j_gene: TRBJ1-2; CDR3aa: CASSQEANVNYGYTF
v_gene: TRBV28; j_gene: TRBJ1-1; CDR3aa: CASIPPGQGIVEAFF
v_gene: TRBV4-1; j_gene: TRBJ2-1; CDR3aa: CASSQDRTGTTASHEQFF
v_gene: TRBV28; j_gene: TRBJ2-7; CDR3aa: CASSTAKREFYEQYF
v_gene: TRBV27; j_gene: TRBJ1-2; CDR3aa: CASSFRGGNYGYTF
v_gene: TRBV4-1; j_gene: TRBJ1-4; CDR3aa: CASSQGQGPTNEKLFF
v_gene: TRBV3-1/TRBV3-2; j_gene: TRBJ2-6; CDR3aa: CASSHEEGSGANVLTF
v_gene: TRBV6-5; j_gene: TRBJ1-1; CDR3aa: CASSRTGGLGAFF
v_gene: TRBV9; j_gene: TRBJ2-7; CDR3aa: CASSEGLAEPREQYF
v_gene: TRBV6-6; j_gene: TRBJ2-5; CDR3aa: CASIDRNSGVFETQYF
v_gene: TRBV6-2/TRBV6-3; j_gene: TRBJ1-5; CDR3aa: CASSQGSSNQPQHF